A single sample is the source of the 20 T cell receptor beta chains below, sequenced in a study of graft-versus-host responses after intestinal transplantation. Sequenced by immunoSEQ multiplex PCR; TCRdb stores in-frame clones only, minus some. This table holds roughly 99,000 clones, more than 70% found once. Here the sequenced sample was PBMCs, taken 255 days after intestinal transplant. Source of these receptors: a human patient who received an intestinal transplant, so some T cells may come from the graft donor.

The chain is built from TRBV9 and TRBJ2-2; 7 bases fit TRBD1. This CDR3 region has 17 residues. V shed 4 bases, J shed 1 base, and the junction held 10 bases outside the gene matches. Germline V gene data show CDR1 as SGDLS and CDR2 as YYNGEE. The CDR3 bases are TGTGCCAGCAGCCCCCGAGGGGGCGGTGGGAACACCGGGGAGCTGTTTTTT. This sequence encodes CASSPRGGGGNTGELFF.

The chain uses TRBV7-3 and TRBJ2-7; 7 bases map to TRBD2. V dropped 2 bases and J dropped 0; count of bases not matched to a gene: 4. Germline V lookup: CDR1 SGHTA, CDR2 FQGTGA. The CDR3 loop spans 15 amino acids. The CDR3 sequence: CASSLGAGPSYEQYF. In nucleotides, the CDR3 is TGTGCCAGCAGCTTAGGAGCGGGACCCTCCTACGAGCAGTACTTC.

The gene calls are TRBV6-5 and TRBJ1-6; 8 bases are shared with TRBD1. Germline CDR1 reads MNHEY; CDR2 reads SVGAGI. V was clipped by 6 bases and J by 9 bases; unmatched bases: 7. The CDR3 runs to 14 residues. Here the CDR3 reads CASRTDRGRSPLHF. The CDR3 DNA reads as TGTGCCAGCAGGACCGACAGGGGACGTTCACCCCTCCACTTT.

The chain employs TRBV9 and TRBJ2-3; TRBD2 agrees at 7 bases. The CDR3 is 14 amino acids. Losses at the gene ends were 0 bases for V and 6 bases for J; bases not matched to a gene: 4. CDR1 and CDR2 from the germline V gene are SGDLS and YYNGEE. CDR3 coding DNA: TGTGCCAGCAGCGTAGCGGGAGGCCCGGATACGCAGTATTTT. Amino acids: CASSVAGGPDTQYF.

The count of this clone is one. The J gene is TRBJ2-1, the V gene TRBV4-2, with 8 bases matching TRBD2. CDR1 LGHNA and CDR2 YNFKEQ come from the germline V gene. The CDR3 runs to 17 residues. J lost 4 bases, V lost 0 bases, and 8 bases had no gene match. This CDR3 is CASSQDLSGGTYNEQFF. The CDR3 coding sequence is TGTGCCAGCAGCCAAGATCTCAGCGGGGGTACTTACAATGAGCAGTTCTTC.

V and J are TRBV27 and TRBJ2-7; D is perhaps TRBD2 (5 bases). Germline CDR1 is MNHEY and CDR2 is SMNVEV (reference sequence). The CDR3 has 14 residues. Trimming stripped 2 bases from V and 3 bases from J, with 11 bases between. The CDR3 coding sequence is TGTGCCAGCAGTTTAATGCGGGTGGGCTACGAGCAGTACTTC. The encoded protein is CASSLMRVGYEQYF.

CDR3 coding DNA: TGTGCCAGCAGCTTAGACGACAGGGCGGCAGAGACCCAGTACTTC. Translation: CASSLDDRAAETQYF. The chain links TRBV7-8 to TRBJ2-5; TRBD1 agrees at 7 bases. Trimming removed 1 base from V and 4 bases from J; junction bases left unmatched: 6. The CDR3 is 15 residues long. CDR1 is SGHVS and CDR2 is FQNEAQ in the germline V gene.

This clone was seen a handful of times. The chain uses TRBV5-8 and TRBJ1-3; no firm D call. V lost 4 bases to trimming and J lost 4 bases, with 15 bases between them. Germline CDR1 reads SGHTS; CDR2 reads YDEGEE. The CDR3 runs 15 residues. CDR3 sequence (DNA): TGTGCCAGCAGCGAGGACCCGTACGGGGGAAACACCATATATTTT. Encoded protein: CASSEDPYGGNTIYF.

Here the CDR3 DNA reads TGTGCCAGCCACCCAGCGTCCGGGGCCAACGTCCTGACTTTC. As protein: CASHPASGANVLTF. The chain couples TRBV25-1 to TRBJ2-6; D is undetermined. V was pared by 8 bases and J by 4 bases, with 12 bases between. The germline V gene has CDR1 MGHDK and CDR2 SYGVNS. The CDR3 has 14 residues.

The chain is built from TRBV11-1 and TRBJ1-1, with D hard to call. Trimming removed 10 bases from V and 1 base from J, with 13 bases in between. Germline V lookup: CDR1 SGHAT, CDR2 FQDESV (reference sequence). The CDR3 extends over 13 amino acids. CDR3 in DNA: TGTGCCACCAGAACGACCCAGAACACTGAAGCTTTCTTT. Protein product: CATRTTQNTEAFF. The full variable domain, rest sourced from reference TRBV11-1 and TRBJ1-1, is EAEVAQSPRYKITEKSQAVAFWCDPISGHATLYWYRQILGQGPELLVQFQDESVVDDSQLPKDRFSAERLKGVDSTLKIQPAELGDSAMYLCATRTTQNTEAFFGQGTRLTVV.

The chain recombines TRBV5-5 with TRBJ2-1; 13 bases are a match to TRBD2. Trimming at V came to 4 bases and at J to 8 bases, leaving 6 bases not matched to a gene. The CDR3 has 15 amino acids. The germline CDR1 and CDR2 sequences are SGHKS and YYEKEE (reference sequence). In DNA, the CDR3 is TGTGCCAGCAGCCCGTGGACTAGCGGGGGTGATGAGCAGTTCTTC. Translated: CASSPWTSGGDEQFF.

The rearrangement links TRBV6-6 to TRBJ1-5, with 8 positions matching TRBD1. Per germline, CDR1 MNHNY and CDR2 SVGAGI (reference sequence). The CDR3 has 16 residues. V was pared by 2 bases and J by 5 bases, with 8 bases of the junction left unmatched. The CDR3 reads CASSYPRTGQDQPQHF. The CDR3 nucleotides read TGTGCCAGCAGTTACCCCCGGACAGGGCAGGATCAGCCCCAGCATTTT.

The V call is TRBV5-5, the J call TRBJ2-1; 9 bases align to TRBD1. The CDR3 extends over 15 amino acids. The V and J ends lost 3 bases and 7 bases, in that order; junction bases with no gene match: 8. Germline V CDR1 and CDR2: SGHKS, YYEKEE (reference sequence). In DNA, the CDR3 is TGTGCCAGCAGCTCAACTATCGGGACAGGGAATGAGCAGTTCTTC. Translating gives CASSSTIGTGNEQFF. Based on the CDR3 plus reference TRBV5-5 and TRBJ2-1, the full variable domain is DAGVTQSPTHLIKTRGQQVTLRCSPISGHKSVSWYQQVLGQGPQFIFQYYEKEERGRGNFPDRFSARQFPNYSSELNVNALLLGDSALYLCASSSTIGTGNEQFFGPGTRLTVL.

The chain combines TRBV28 with TRBJ2-1, with TRBD2 matching 8 bases. V dropped 3 bases and J dropped 7; count of bases not matched to a gene: 8. Germline V CDR1 and CDR2: MDHEN, SYDVKM. CDR3 size: 15 residues. For the CDR3, the DNA is TGTGCCAGCAGTTTCCGTACTAGCGGACCTAATGAGCAGTTCTTC. This translates into CASSFRTSGPNEQFF.

This chain joins TRBV7-2 and TRBJ1-6; D perhaps matches TRBD1 (5 bases). V lost 4 bases, J lost 6 bases, and 19 bases lay in between. The CDR3 is 17 amino acids. Germline V CDR1 and CDR2: SGHTA, FQGNSA. CDR3 nucleotide sequence: TGTGCCAGCAGCTCCAATCCAGGGCCCCCCGTTAATTCACCCCTCCACTTT. Translated: CASSSNPGPPVNSPLHF.

This CDR3 is CASSFWQGVGEKLFF. The CDR3 region has the DNA TGTGCCAGCAGCTTCTGGCAGGGGGTAGGTGAAAAACTGTTTTTT. J is TRBJ1-4 and V is TRBV5-6; 7 bases agree with TRBD1. The length of the CDR3 is 15 residues. V shed 2 bases, J shed 7 bases, and the junction held 8 bases outside the gene matches. Germline loops: CDR1 SGHDT, CDR2 YYEEEE.

This rearrangement joins TRBV7-3 to TRBJ1-6, with unresolved D. The CDR3 is made up of 15 amino acids. V gave up 5 bases and J gave up 9 bases, with 17 bases separating them. Germline V gene data show CDR1 as SGHTA and CDR2 as FQGTGA. The CDR3 here is CASSPGSLGLSPLHF. The CDR3 bases are TGTGCCAGCAGCCCCGGGTCACTTGGCCTTTCACCCCTCCACTTT.

This clone was counted only a few times. V and J are TRBV2 and TRBJ1-6; 9 positions agree with TRBD1. J was trimmed by 8 bases and V by 8 bases; bases with no gene match: 4. Per germline, CDR1 SNHLY and CDR2 FYNNEI. The CDR3 has 13 residues. The CDR3 DNA is TGTGCCAGCGGGACAGGGTCATATTCACCCCTCCACTTT. It codes for CASGTGSYSPLHF.

This chain uses TRBV14 with TRBJ2-5; D is unclear. CDR1 is SGHDN and CDR2 is FVKESK in the germline V gene. The CDR3 runs 13 residues. V lost 2 bases and J lost 3, with 7 bases in between. CDR3 nucleotide sequence: TGTGCCAGCAGCCAACTAGGAAAAGAGACCCAGTACTTC. It encodes CASSQLGKETQYF.

On this clone itself: One end of the junction fails to match germline, which may point to a read error. V gene TRBV11-2 combines with J gene TRBJ1-2; no clear D gene. CDR3 length: 11 amino acids. The germline CDR1 and CDR2 sequences are SGHAT and FQNNGV. CDR3 sequence: CASSLEERSFF. In DNA, the CDR3 is TGTGCCAGCAGCTTAGAGGAGAGATCCTTCTTC.